Here is one T cell receptor beta chain with its context. No antigen is known for it. The sample belongs to a study of T cells after yellow fever vaccination. As for the study in general: Preparation of the low-cell-number fractions used SMART-Seq v4 Ultra Low Input.

This CDR3 is 13 amino acids long. V gave up 6 bases and J gave up 4 bases, with 14 bases separating them. Germline CDR1 reads DFQATT; CDR2 reads SNEGSKA (reference sequence). One entry per CDR3 protein results from TCRdb running MiXCR on the 5' RACE reads. The profile shows just under 600,000 distinct CDR3 sequences, about 13% of them singletons. Overall study findings and caveats: It was a weaker secondary response, yet one that peaked faster, at day 5 versus 15. FACS-sorted repertoires could contain abundant clonotypes contaminating from the bulk population. Most primary-vaccination clones recurred post-booster (around 95% CD4, 85% to 90% CD8).

This receptor was identified in a man aged 30 to 39 who received the YFV17D yellow fever vaccine. The chain uses TRBV20-1 and TRBJ2-3; tentative D call: TRBD2 (7 bases). This material consisted of PBMCs, taken on the day of the yellow fever booster vaccination. The CDR3 coding sequence is TGCAGTGCCCAACCGGGGGGCGCAGATACGCAGTATTTT. Its translation: CSAQPGGADTQYF.